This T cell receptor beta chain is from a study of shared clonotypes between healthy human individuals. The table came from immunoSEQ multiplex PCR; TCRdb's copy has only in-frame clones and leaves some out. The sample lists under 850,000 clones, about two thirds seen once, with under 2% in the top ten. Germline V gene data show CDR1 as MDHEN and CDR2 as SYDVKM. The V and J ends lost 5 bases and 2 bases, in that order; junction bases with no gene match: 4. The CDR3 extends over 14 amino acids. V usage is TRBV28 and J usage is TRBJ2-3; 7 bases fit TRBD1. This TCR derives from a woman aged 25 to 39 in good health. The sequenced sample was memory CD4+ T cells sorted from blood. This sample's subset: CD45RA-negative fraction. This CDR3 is CASSQGQITDTQYF. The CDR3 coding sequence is TGTGCCAGCAGTCAGGGACAGATCACAGATACGCAGTATTTT. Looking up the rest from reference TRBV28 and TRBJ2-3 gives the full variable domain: DVKVTQSSRYLVKRTGEKVFLECVQDMDHENMFWYRQDPGLGLRLIYFSYDVKMKEKGDIPEGYSVSREKKERFSLILESASTNQTSMYLCASSQGQITDTQYFGPGTRLTVL.